This TCR beta chain originates from a study of blood T cells in healthy people across ages. With regard to this clonotype: No antigen is known for it.

Findings and limits, study-wide: The lack of PBMC sorting stopped any conclusive naive versus antigen-experienced comparison.

Primed by a sample-barcoded 5' primer and a J-beta primer mix, a second PCR proceeded for 7 to 11 cycles. From the 5' RACE reads, TCRdb called clonotypes with MiXCR, one entry per CDR3 protein. Of around 750,000 distinct CDR3 sequences in the sample, about 48% were seen once. Sequencing was carried out using blood. The TCR comes from a man of 80 years or more in good health.

The CDR3 reads CASSLTGTYKGYTF. Written as DNA, the CDR3 is TGTGCCAGCAGCCTCACAGGGACCTATAAGGGCTACACCTTC. V gene TRBV25-1 combines with J gene TRBJ1-2; the D gene is possibly TRBD1 (6 bases). V lost 6 bases and J lost 8, with 19 bases in between. From germline, CDR1 is MGHDK and CDR2 SYGVNS. The CDR3 contains 14 residues.